These 23 T cell receptor beta chains originate from one sample sequenced in a study of blood T cell repertoires in COVID-19. Generated by immunoSEQ multiplex PCR, the TCRdb table keeps only in-frame clones and is missing some. This sample has under 500,000 clones, with 85% to 90% found just once. The sequencing sample was made of peripheral blood. The receptors were sampled from a woman aged 30 to 39 with acute or convalescent COVID-19.

The V and J genes are TRBV30 and TRBJ1-1; a possible D gene is TRBD1 (5 bases). The germline gives CDR1 GTSNPN, CDR2 SVGIG (reference sequence). The CDR3 has 13 residues. V was cut by 4 bases and J by 2 bases, with 11 bases left in between. The CDR3 sequence: CAWTRGANTEAFF. CDR3 sequence (DNA): TGTGCCTGGACCCGCGGGGCCAACACTGAAGCTTTCTTT.

V is TRBV7-6 and J is TRBJ2-2; 10 positions match TRBD1. The CDR3 has 19 amino acids. With V trimmed by 4 bases and J by 1 base, 12 bases remained unmatched. Germline CDR1 and CDR2: SGHVS and FNYEAQ. For the CDR3, the DNA is TGTGCCAGCAGCTCAGTTTCCGGGACAGGGGACCGGAACACCGGGGAGCTGTTTTTT. This sequence encodes CASSSVSGTGDRNTGELFF. The full variable domain, completed using reference TRBV7-6 and TRBJ2-2, is GAGVSQSPRYKVTKRGQDVALRCDPISGHVSLYWYRQALGQGPEFLTYFNYEAQQDKSGLPNDRFSAERPEGSISTLTIQRTEQRDSAMYRCASSSVSGTGDRNTGELFFGEGSRLTVL.

This chain links TRBV6-5 with TRBJ2-2; D possibly corresponds to TRBD2 (5 bases). From germline, CDR1 is MNHEY and CDR2 SVGAGI. This CDR3 has 14 residues. Trimming cost V 4 bases and J 4 bases, with 10 bases left between them. This chain's CDR3 is CASSSTGSTGELFF. CDR3 in DNA: TGTGCCAGCAGTTCGACGGGAAGCACCGGGGAGCTGTTTTTT.

This chain uses TRBV28 with TRBJ1-1; 7 bases align to TRBD1. The CDR3 contains 14 residues. Germline V gene lookup returns CDR1 MDHEN and CDR2 SYDVKM. The V segment lost 4 bases and the J segment 8 bases; nucleotides outside the gene matches: 10. CDR3 DNA sequence: TGTGCCAGCAGTTCGCAACACAGGGGTGACGAAGCTTTCTTT. Protein: CASSSQHRGDEAFF. Full variable domain (missing parts from reference TRBV28 and TRBJ1-1): DVKVTQSSRYLVKRTGEKVFLECVQDMDHENMFWYRQDPGLGLRLIYFSYDVKMKEKGDIPEGYSVSREKKERFSLILESASTNQTSMYLCASSSQHRGDEAFFGQGTRLTVV.

The rearrangement joins TRBV9 to TRBJ2-2, with 9 bases lining up with TRBD2. The CDR3 is 19 amino acids. V lost 4 bases, J lost 5 bases, and 18 bases stayed unmatched. Per germline, CDR1 SGDLS and CDR2 YYNGEE. Written as DNA, the CDR3 is TGTGCCAGCAGCCCCAGACCGCGGGGGGGCCTTTCGGTAACCGGGGAGCTGTTTTTT. Translation: CASSPRPRGGLSVTGELFF.

This clone was counted once. This chain connects TRBV6-2 or TRBV6-3 to TRBJ2-5, with 9 bases aligning to TRBD2. This CDR3 is 18 amino acids long. CDR1 and CDR2 (germline): MNHEY, SVGEGT. The V and J ends lost 0 bases and 2 bases, in that order; junction bases with no gene match: 10. CDR3 in amino acids: CASSYSGTSGGLQETQYF. Written as DNA, the CDR3 is TGTGCCAGCAGTTACTCGGGGACAAGCGGGGGGCTACAAGAGACCCAGTACTTC.

The chain is built from TRBV25-1 and TRBJ1-1; 11 bases line up with TRBD1. The CDR3 length is 14 residues. V trimming: 5 bases; J trimming: 8 bases; junction bases outside the gene matches: 7. Germline CDR1 MGHDK, CDR2 SYGVNS. The chain's CDR3 is CASSYPGQGAEAFF. In nucleotides, the CDR3 is TGTGCCAGCAGTTACCCCGGACAGGGGGCCGAAGCTTTCTTT.

The chain joins TRBV5-6 to TRBJ2-7, with TRBD1 matching 8 bases. J lost 2 bases, V lost 3 bases, and 10 bases had no gene match. This CDR3 is built from 16 residues. Looked up from germline, CDR1 is SGHDT and CDR2 is YYEEEE. The CDR3 region is CASSSLYDRGPYEQYF. The CDR3 coding sequence is TGTGCCAGCAGCTCATTATATGACAGGGGCCCCTACGAGCAGTACTTC.

The rearrangement uses TRBV24-1 and TRBJ2-6; D unclear. The germline V and J ends were trimmed by 0 bases and 0 bases, with 5 bases remaining between them. Germline V gives CDR1 KGHDR, CDR2 SFDVKD. The CDR3 is 16 amino acids. The CDR3 protein is CATSDLSNSGANVLTF. CDR3 nucleotide sequence: TGTGCCACCAGTGATTTGTCAAACTCTGGGGCCAACGTCCTGACTTTC.

This chain uses TRBV5-5 with TRBJ2-5; D is ambiguous. The CDR3 contains 14 residues. Germline CDR1 SGHKS, CDR2 YYEKEE (reference sequence). The ends were cut back, 1 base at V and 5 bases at J, with 12 bases in the middle. This CDR3 is CASSLPTDPETQYF. The CDR3 nucleotides read TGTGCCAGCAGCTTGCCCACAGATCCCGAGACCCAGTACTTC.

The V and J genes are TRBV24-1 and TRBJ1-2; 7 positions agree with TRBD1. After removal of 4 bases from V and 6 bases from J, the junction contained 10 bases not matched to a gene. This CDR3 region has 15 residues. The germline CDR1 and CDR2 sequences are KGHDR and SFDVKD. The CDR3 bases are TGTGCCACCAGTGACCAGACGACAGGGTCGGATGGCTACACCTTC. The encoded protein is CATSDQTTGSDGYTF.

The chain recombines TRBV5-4 with TRBJ1-1; the D gene is possibly TRBD1 (6 bases). The CDR3 runs to 11 residues. The V gene lost 9 bases and the J gene lost 5 bases, with 11 bases spanning the gap. The V gene's germline CDR1 is SGHNT and CDR2 YYREEE (reference sequence). CDR3 residues: CATSRGTEAFF. The CDR3 DNA reads as TGTGCCACCTCTAGGGGGACTGAAGCTTTCTTT.

The chain joins TRBV4-2 to TRBJ2-1; 10 positions agree with TRBD2. Trimming at V came to 0 bases and at J to 6 bases, leaving 5 bases not matched to a gene. Germline V gene lookup returns CDR1 LGHNA and CDR2 YNFKEQ. This CDR3 spans 16 amino acids. The CDR3 here is CASSQDSLAGGNEQFF. The CDR3 bases are TGTGCCAGCAGCCAAGACTCCTTAGCGGGGGGCAATGAGCAGTTCTTC.

J is TRBJ1-3 and V is TRBV6-5, with 7 nucleotides matching TRBD1. Per the germline V gene, CDR1 is MNHEY and CDR2 is SVGAGI. The J segment lost 4 bases and the V segment lost 10 bases, leaving 7 bases of the junction unmatched. The CDR3 is made up of 13 amino acids. The DNA for the CDR3 is TGTGCCACCAGGACAGGTTCAGGAAACACCATATATTTT. Protein: CATRTGSGNTIYF.

This clone has just one count. J is TRBJ2-1 and V is TRBV29-1, with TRBD1 matching over 9 bases. CDR3 size: 15 residues. The trim removed 6 bases at V and 7 bases at J, leaving 13 bases unmatched. Per the germline V gene, CDR1 is SQVTM and CDR2 is ANQGSEA. This CDR3 is CSVLTPGQGGNEQFF. Written as DNA, the CDR3 is TGCAGCGTCCTTACCCCGGGACAGGGAGGGAATGAGCAGTTCTTC.

This chain connects TRBV4-1 to TRBJ2-5; 12 bases match TRBD2. Germline values: CDR1 MGHRA, CDR2 YSYEKL. CDR3 length equals 17 residues. Unmatched junction bases numbered 6, after V lost 0 bases and J lost 4 bases. Written as DNA, the CDR3 is TGCGCCAGCAGCCAAGATCCTAGCGGGGGGGCCGTAGAGACCCAGTACTTC. This translates into CASSQDPSGGAVETQYF.

Remarks on this clone: The same CDR3 is also encoded by other DNA sequences in this sample. This chain uses TRBV29-1 with TRBJ2-3; 7 bases agree with TRBD2. J lost 3 bases, V lost 5 bases, and 14 bases had no gene match. The CDR3 consists of 16 residues. Germline CDR1 reads SQVTM; CDR2 reads ANQGSEA. The CDR3 DNA is TGCAGCGTTTCTAGCGGAGGGGCCGCTTCGACAGATACGCAGTATTTT. Its protein is CSVSSGGAASTDTQYF.

The chain is built from TRBV30 and TRBJ2-3, with 10 bases that match TRBD1. The junction had 4 bases not matched to a gene; V was cut back by 1 base and J by 0 bases. This CDR3 has 16 residues. Germline loops: CDR1 GTSNPN, CDR2 SVGIG (reference sequence). CDR3 protein: CAWSGPGQGSTDTQYF. The CDR3 DNA follows: TGTGCCTGGAGTGGTCCGGGACAGGGGAGCACAGATACGCAGTATTTT.

For this clone: Within the sample, other DNA sequences also encode this same CDR3. The rearrangement uses TRBV2 and TRBJ2-1, with 8 positions matching TRBD1. With V trimmed by 5 bases and J by 5 bases, 2 bases remained unmatched. CDR3 length equals 13 residues. Germline CDR1 reads SNHLY; CDR2 reads FYNNEI. In DNA form, the CDR3 reads TGTGCCAGCAGTCGGGACAGGAACAATGAGCAGTTCTTC. This translates into CASSRDRNNEQFF.

There are a few counts of this clone. This sequence joins TRBV5-6 and TRBJ1-1; TRBD1 might be the D (5 bases). The CDR3 consists of 15 residues. CDR1 is SGHDT, CDR2 YYEEEE, per germline. Trimming removed 4 bases at V and 1 base at J, with 14 bases between. CDR3 in amino acids: CASSLGGTKNTEAFF. CDR3 in DNA: TGTGCCAGCAGCCTCGGAGGGACCAAGAACACTGAAGCTTTCTTT.

CDR3 amino acids: CASSQGTLAGVSTDTQYF. The DNA for the CDR3 is TGTGCCAGCAGCCAAGGAACGCTAGCGGGGGTTAGCACAGATACGCAGTATTTT. This sequence joins TRBV4-2 and TRBJ2-3, with 10 bases identical to TRBD2. The junction had 7 bases not matched to a gene; V was cut back by 1 base and J by 0 bases. Germline values: CDR1 LGHNA, CDR2 YNFKEQ. There are 18 residues in the CDR3.

The chain couples TRBV3-1 (or the pseudogene TRBV3-2) to TRBJ2-2; 8 bases fit TRBD1. This CDR3 contains 14 residues. The J segment lost 6 bases and the V segment lost 3 bases, leaving 3 bases of the junction unmatched. Germline V gene lookup returns CDR1 LGHDT and CDR2 YNNKEL (reference sequence). CDR3 DNA sequence: TGTGCCAGCAGCCACTCGGACAGGGCCGGGGAGCTGTTTTTT. This translates into CASSHSDRAGELFF.

The chain links TRBV19 to TRBJ2-3; D is uncertain. The CDR3 is made up of 12 amino acids. Germline CDR1 reads LNHDA; CDR2 reads SQIVND (reference sequence). V shed 3 bases and J shed 7 bases, with 8 bases lying between them. The CDR3 reads CASSIDGYTQYF. In nucleotides, the CDR3 is TGTGCCAGTAGTATTGATGGCTATACGCAGTATTTT.